The 19 T cell receptor beta chains presented below share a single source sample, sequenced in a study of blood T cell repertoires in COVID-19. Data came from immunoSEQ multiplex PCR; TCRdb stores just in-frame clones and leaves some out. Among some 200,000 clones listed, about four fifths were seen once. Sequenced: PBMCs or T cells enriched from blood (not recorded which). Every receptor here comes from a woman aged 40-49 years with acute COVID-19.

In DNA, the CDR3 is TGTGCCAGCGAGGGGACTAGCGGGGCACAGTACCAAGAGACCCAGTACTTC. It encodes CASEGTSGAQYQETQYF. The gene calls are TRBV2 and TRBJ2-5; 13 bases are a match to TRBD2. V was pared by 8 bases and J by 0 bases, with 9 bases of the junction left unmatched. This CDR3 contains 17 residues. Germline loops: CDR1 SNHLY, CDR2 FYNNEI.

The chain combines TRBV30 with TRBJ1-4, with 8 bases fitting TRBD1. The V gene's germline CDR1 is GTSNPN and CDR2 SVGIG (reference sequence). V trimming: 1 base; J trimming: 12 bases; junction bases outside the gene matches: 7. The CDR3 has 13 residues. CDR3 coding DNA: TGTGCCTGGAGTGCTGACAGGGGAGTAGAACTGTTTTTT. This gives the protein CAWSADRGVELFF.

The chain uses TRBV6-5 and TRBJ2-7, with a tentative D call TRBD2 (6 bases). Per the germline V gene, CDR1 is MNHEY and CDR2 is SVGAGI. Trimming removed 6 bases at V and 6 bases at J, with 12 bases between. This CDR3 contains 12 residues. This CDR3 is CASSQQGLEQYF. As DNA, the CDR3 is TGTGCCAGCAGCCAGCAGGGACTCGAGCAGTACTTC.

The J gene is TRBJ1-5, the V gene TRBV4-1, with 10 bases aligning to TRBD1. CDR1 is MGHRA and CDR2 is YSYEKL in the germline V gene. The junction had 9 bases not matched to a gene; V was cut back by 4 bases and J by 6 bases. The CDR3 covers 16 residues. As DNA, the CDR3 is TGCGCCAGCAGCCCAACGACAGGGGGCGCGGGTCAGCCCCAGCATTTT. Amino acids: CASSPTTGGAGQPQHF.

This chain connects TRBV5-1 to TRBJ2-7; 9 positions agree with TRBD1. V lost 4 bases, J lost 2 bases, and 10 bases stayed unmatched. Germline CDR1 reads SGHRS; CDR2 reads YFSETQ. The CDR3 length is 16 residues. This chain's CDR3 is CASSVTGGNGPYEQYF. Written as DNA, the CDR3 is TGCGCCAGCAGCGTGACAGGGGGGAATGGCCCCTACGAGCAGTACTTC.

The genes are TRBV6-5 and TRBJ1-2; no clear D gene. The CDR3 extends over 12 amino acids. Germline lookup yields CDR1 MNHEY and CDR2 SVGAGI. V lost 6 bases and J lost 3, with 8 bases in between. Written as DNA, the CDR3 is TGTGCCAGCAGGTTGGCGGACTATGGCTACACCTTC. It codes for CASRLADYGYTF.

The chain couples TRBV19 to TRBJ2-1; 12 nucleotides line up with TRBD2. The J segment lost 4 bases and the V segment lost 4 bases, leaving 5 bases of the junction unmatched. The CDR3 extends over 16 amino acids. The germline gives CDR1 LNHDA, CDR2 SQIVND (reference sequence). The CDR3 sequence: CASSKNLAGGYNEQFF. The DNA of the CDR3 is TGTGCCAGTAGTAAGAATCTAGCGGGAGGGTACAATGAGCAGTTCTTC.

The chain uses TRBV19 and TRBJ2-2, with a weak D call TRBD1 (5 bases). With 8 bases removed from V and 3 bases from J, the gap between germline ends came to 7 bases. The germline V gene encodes CDR1 LNHDA and CDR2 SQIVND (reference sequence). The CDR3 contains 12 residues. The CDR3 here is CASGRDTGELFF. Written as DNA, the CDR3 is TGTGCCAGTGGCAGGGACACCGGGGAGCTGTTTTTT.

The chain combines TRBV6-5 with TRBJ1-1; TRBD1 matches 7 bases. V was pared by 0 bases and J by 5 bases, with 6 bases of the junction left unmatched. The CDR3 totals 15 residues. Germline loops: CDR1 MNHEY, CDR2 SVGAGI. The CDR3 DNA follows: TGTGCCAGCAGTTACTCGATGGCACAGGGGACTGAAGCTTTCTTT. Residues: CASSYSMAQGTEAFF.

The CDR3 here is CASSLGGGLYGNTIYF. CDR3 in DNA: TGTGCCAGCAGCTTAGGGGGGGGATTATATGGAAACACCATATATTTT. V gene TRBV11-2 combines with J gene TRBJ1-3, with D possibly TRBD1 on 5 matching bases. The germline V gene encodes CDR1 SGHAT and CDR2 FQNNGV. With 1 base removed from V and 3 bases from J, the gap between germline ends came to 13 bases. The CDR3 is 16 residues long. Full variable domain (missing parts from reference TRBV11-2 and TRBJ1-3): EAGVAQSPRYKIIEKRQSVAFWCNPISGHATLYWYQQILGQGPKLLIQFQNNGVVDDSQLPKDRFSAERLKGVDSTLKIQPAKLEDSAVYLCASSLGGGLYGNTIYFGEGSWLTVV.

The V and J genes are TRBV19 and TRBJ1-1, with D uncertain. The CDR3 is 15 residues long. The ends were cut back, 10 bases at V and 2 bases at J, with 20 bases in the middle. The germline V gene has CDR1 LNHDA and CDR2 SQIVND (reference sequence). The CDR3, as DNA: TGTGCCACTACGGGATCCCGAGTCACAAACACTGAAGCTTTCTTT. Its protein product is CATTGSRVTNTEAFF.

This chain joins TRBV19 and TRBJ1-1, with a tentative D call TRBD1 (5 bases). Between the trimmed V and J ends, which lost 6 bases and 2 bases, there was a span of 13 bases. CDR1 is LNHDA, CDR2 SQIVND, per germline (reference sequence). The CDR3 covers 14 residues. In DNA, the CDR3 is TGTGCCAGTAGCCGCGGGGGAGTAAACACTGAAGCTTTCTTT. It translates to CASSRGGVNTEAFF.

The chain recombines TRBV29-1 with TRBJ1-1; no clear D. Per germline, CDR1 SQVTM and CDR2 ANQGSEA. V was pared by 5 bases and J by 6 bases, with 10 bases between. The CDR3 length is 11 residues. CDR3 amino acids: CSVSPSAEAFF. CDR3 nucleotides: TGCAGCGTTTCCCCCAGCGCTGAAGCTTTCTTT.

This clone was found once. V and J are TRBV7-2 and TRBJ2-2; 8 nucleotides agree with TRBD1. The CDR3 spans 16 residues. The trim removed 1 base at V and 6 bases at J, leaving 7 bases unmatched. CDR1 and CDR2 from the germline V gene are SGHTA and FQGNSA. The DNA of the CDR3 is TGTGCCAGCAGCTTAGTCGGGCAGGGGGCGTCCGGGGAGCTGTTTTTT. Translated: CASSLVGQGASGELFF.

V is TRBV11-2 and J is TRBJ2-7, with 10 bases lining up with TRBD2. Trimming removed 4 bases from V and 6 bases from J; junction bases left unmatched: 15. Germline values: CDR1 SGHAT, CDR2 FQNNGV. This CDR3 is 17 amino acids long. CDR3 region: CASSSDRSGRAGGEQYF. DNA for the CDR3: TGTGCCAGCAGCTCTGACCGAAGCGGGAGGGCCGGTGGCGAGCAGTACTTC. The full variable domain, rest sourced from reference TRBV11-2 and TRBJ2-7, is EAGVAQSPRYKIIEKRQSVAFWCNPISGHATLYWYQQILGQGPKLLIQFQNNGVVDDSQLPKDRFSAERLKGVDSTLKIQPAKLEDSAVYLCASSSDRSGRAGGEQYFGPGTRLTVT.

The chain uses TRBV4-2 and TRBJ1-3, with 8 bases that match TRBD1. CDR1 and CDR2 from the germline V gene are LGHNA and YNFKEQ. V trimming: 2 bases; J trimming: 2 bases; junction bases outside the gene matches: 2. The CDR3 consists of 15 residues. The CDR3 spells CASSQTGGTGNTIYF. The CDR3 DNA reads as TGTGCCAGCAGCCAAACAGGGGGTACTGGAAACACCATATATTTT.

The chain uses TRBV30 and TRBJ1-3; D unresolved. Germline CDR1 GTSNPN, CDR2 SVGIG (reference sequence). This CDR3 region has 15 residues. V lost 1 base to trimming and J lost 0 bases, with 10 bases between them. For the CDR3, the DNA is TGTGCCTGGAGTGCGCGGGTGCACTCTGGAAACACCATATATTTT. Protein product: CAWSARVHSGNTIYF.

As DNA, the CDR3 is TGTGCCAGCAGCCTGGGACAGGGGCGCTATGGCTACACCTTC. Its protein is CASSLGQGRYGYTF. J is TRBJ1-2 and V is TRBV28, with 10 bases lining up with TRBD1. Per germline, CDR1 MDHEN and CDR2 SYDVKM. The CDR3 has 14 residues. J lost 4 bases, V lost 6 bases, and 5 bases had no gene match.

The V call is TRBV25-1, the J call TRBJ1-4, with D tentatively TRBD1 (6 bases). This CDR3 comprises 14 residues. Per germline, CDR1 MGHDK and CDR2 SYGVNS. V lost 6 bases to trimming and J lost 2 bases, with 10 bases between them. The CDR3 loop reads CASRLTGTNEKLFF. In DNA form, the CDR3 reads TGTGCCAGCAGATTGACAGGCACTAATGAAAAACTGTTTTTT.